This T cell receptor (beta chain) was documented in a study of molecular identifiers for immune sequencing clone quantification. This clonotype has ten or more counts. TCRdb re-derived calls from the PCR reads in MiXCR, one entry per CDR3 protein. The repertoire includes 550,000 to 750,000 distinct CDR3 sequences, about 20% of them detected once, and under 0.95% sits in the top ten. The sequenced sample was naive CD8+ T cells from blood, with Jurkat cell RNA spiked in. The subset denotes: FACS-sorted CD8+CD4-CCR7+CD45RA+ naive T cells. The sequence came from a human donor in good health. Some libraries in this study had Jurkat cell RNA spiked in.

CDR3 in amino acids: CASKKGVQGTEAFF. Written as DNA, the CDR3 is TGCGCCAGCAAAAAAGGCGTTCAGGGCACTGAAGCTTTCTTT. This chain joins TRBV10-2 and TRBJ1-1, with D possibly matching TRBD1 (5 bases). Germline V CDR1 and CDR2: WSHSY, SAAADI. Between the trimmed V and J ends, which lost 7 bases and 4 bases, there was a span of 16 bases. The CDR3 totals 14 residues.